This T cell receptor beta chain was recorded in a study of blood T cell repertoires in COVID-19. Study as a whole: Nucleic acid was either cDNA or gDNA, and it came from T cells, B-cell-depleted T cells, or PBMCs.

Profiled with immunoSEQ multiplex PCR; TCRdb holds only in-frame clones, not every one. This table holds approximately 490,000 clones, 75% to 90% found once. The CDR3 length is 14 residues. V trimming: 7 bases; J trimming: 5 bases; junction bases outside the gene matches: 10. From germline, CDR1 is LGHDT and CDR2 YNNKEL (reference sequence). This TCR was sampled from a young woman who had recovered from COVID-19. Specimen: PBMCs or T cells enriched from blood (not recorded which). This rearrangement joins TRBV3-1 (or the pseudogene TRBV3-2) to TRBJ1-1; TRBD1 matches 7 bases. The CDR3 sequence: CASTSGQAGTEAFF. DNA of the CDR3: TGTGCCAGCACCTCCGGACAGGCCGGAACTGAAGCTTTCTTT.